These 7 T cell receptor beta chains came from one sample sequenced in a study of shared clonotypes between healthy human individuals. Sequenced by immunoSEQ multiplex PCR; TCRdb stores in-frame clones only, minus some. Here the sample spans about 730,000 clones, just under 75% being singletons. Sample: memory CD4+ T cells sorted from blood. Documented subset: CD45RA-negative fraction. Every receptor here comes from a woman aged 25 to 39 in good health.

The genes are TRBV5-1 and TRBJ2-2; D is tentatively TRBD1 or TRBD2 (5 bases each). Germline lookup yields CDR1 SGHRS and CDR2 YFSETQ. The V gene lost 3 bases and the J gene lost 10 bases, with 13 bases spanning the gap. The CDR3 covers 13 residues. The CDR3 is CASSYPGTKELFF. The CDR3 bases are TGCGCCAGCAGCTATCCCGGGACCAAGGAGCTGTTTTTT.

CDR3 sequence (DNA): TGTGCCAGCAGCTTACCCGGACCGAATCAGGTGTTCTTC. Its translation: CASSLPGPNQVFF. The rearrangement links TRBV13 to TRBJ2-1; no firm D call. V was pared by 2 bases and J by 15 bases, with 17 bases between. Germline V gene data show CDR1 as PRHDT and CDR2 as FYEKMQ (reference sequence). This CDR3 spans 13 amino acids.

As for this clone: The sample contains more than one DNA sequence encoding this CDR3. The genes are TRBV28 and TRBJ1-5; D unclear. The CDR3 consists of 12 residues. Germline V lookup: CDR1 MDHEN, CDR2 SYDVKM. V shed 1 base and J shed 5 bases, with 3 bases lying between them. The CDR3 here is CASSLLHQPQHF. In DNA, the CDR3 is TGTGCCAGCAGTTTATTACATCAGCCCCAGCATTTT. The full variable domain, with the rest looked up from reference TRBV28 and TRBJ1-5, is DVKVTQSSRYLVKRTGEKVFLECVQDMDHENMFWYRQDPGLGLRLIYFSYDVKMKEKGDIPEGYSVSREKKERFSLILESASTNQTSMYLCASSLLHQPQHFGDGTRLSIL.

The V gene is TRBV11-2, the J gene TRBJ1-4; the D is unclear. Germline CDR1 reads SGHAT; CDR2 reads FQNNGV. There are 17 residues in the CDR3. V was cut by 1 base and J by 3 bases, with 15 bases left in between. The CDR3 DNA reads TGTGCCAGCAGCTTAGGCCGCGGCCCTGGGGCTAATGAAAAACTGTTTTTT. Its protein product is CASSLGRGPGANEKLFF.

This clone was counted between two and nine times. The chain couples TRBV6-4 to TRBJ2-3; 8 bases are shared with TRBD1. The V segment lost 2 bases and the J segment 4 bases; nucleotides outside the gene matches: 5. Germline V gene lookup returns CDR1 MRHNA and CDR2 SNTAGT. The CDR3 has 15 amino acids. The CDR3 nucleotides are TGTGCCAGCAGTGACGGGCAGGGGGCGGCAGATACGCAGTATTTT. Protein product: CASSDGQGAADTQYF.

V gene TRBV4-1 combines with J gene TRBJ2-1; TRBD2 matches at 10 bases. This CDR3 is built from 15 residues. Germline V gives CDR1 MGHRA, CDR2 YSYEKL. Germline trimming cut 4 bases from V and 7 bases from J; bases unmatched to any gene: 7. The CDR3 loop is CASSRLAGARNEQFF. The CDR3 DNA reads TGCGCCAGCAGCCGCCTAGCGGGGGCTAGGAATGAGCAGTTCTTC.

V is TRBV5-1 and J is TRBJ2-7; D may be TRBD1 (6 bases). This CDR3 spans 14 amino acids. Deletions cut 4 bases from V and 2 bases from J, with 13 bases between. The germline V gene encodes CDR1 SGHRS and CDR2 YFSETQ. This chain's CDR3 is CASSPDRQTYEQYF. The CDR3 nucleotides read TGCGCCAGCAGCCCTGACAGGCAAACCTACGAGCAGTACTTC.